Following are 13 T cell receptor beta chains from one sample sequenced in a study of blood T cells in healthy people across ages (dated by TCRdb to the mid-2010s). The library was built by means of 5' RACE. Sequenced on an Illumina HiSeq 2500. A second roughly 6 to 12 cycle PCR used a sample-barcoded 5' primer and a J-beta primer mix. Starting from the raw public reads, TCRdb applied fastp trimming at Q25, assembled clones with MiXCR and retained in-frame beta chains. Rows matching on CDR3 protein sequence are summarized as one entry with the most common DNA and genes. This sample comprises about 2 million distinct CDR3 sequences, 49% of them detected only once. Approximately 2% of the sample is held by the ten biggest clonotypes. Sequenced: blood. These receptors all stem from a woman between 40 and 50 years old in good health.

This clonotype was seen only a few times. This chain uses TRBV6-2 or TRBV6-3 with TRBJ2-1; a possible D gene is TRBD1 (5 bases). V was pared by 10 bases and J by 0 bases, with 22 bases between. There are 17 residues in the CDR3. The germline V gene has CDR1 MNHEY and CDR2 SVGEGT. CDR3 sequence reads: CATLSPWGPSSYNEQFF. The CDR3 nucleotides read TGTGCCACCCTTTCCCCCTGGGGCCCAAGCTCCTACAATGAGCAGTTCTTC.

The gene calls are TRBV4-3 and TRBJ2-5, with D possibly matching TRBD2 (6 bases). This CDR3 has 13 residues. The germline V gene encodes CDR1 LGHNA and CDR2 YSLEER. V was pared by 3 bases and J by 7 bases, with 12 bases between. The CDR3 sequence: CASSQLAEGTQYF. CDR3 sequence (DNA): TGCGCCAGCAGCCAGTTAGCGGAAGGGACCCAGTACTTC.

As to this clonotype: A read error may explain this, as a much larger clone is one base away. J is TRBJ1-2 and V is TRBV4-2, with D maybe TRBD1 (6 bases). The CDR3 spans 14 residues. Germline-derived CDR1 and CDR2 are LGHNA and YNFKEQ. The CDR3, as DNA: TGTGCCAGCAACCAAGAGGCCCAGGGGCGAGGCTACACCTTC. Its protein product is CASNQEAQGRGYTF.

The V and J genes are TRBV5-1 and TRBJ2-1, with 8 bases aligning to TRBD2. J lost 7 bases, V lost 5 bases, and 5 bases had no gene match. In germline, CDR1 is SGHRS, CDR2 YFSETQ. CDR3 length: 13 residues. CDR3 loop: CASRGSSGNEQFF. The CDR3 DNA reads as TGCGCCAGCAGAGGCTCTAGCGGGAATGAGCAGTTCTTC.

The chain links TRBV6-5 to TRBJ2-3; D might be TRBD1 (5 bases). This CDR3 region has 12 residues. The germline V gene has CDR1 MNHEY and CDR2 SVGAGI. The V gene lost 6 bases and the J gene lost 10 bases, with 14 bases spanning the gap. The CDR3 spells CASRSLGDAQYF. The CDR3 nucleotides are TGTGCCAGCAGATCCCTAGGGGATGCGCAGTATTTT.

The chain's CDR3 is CASSYGQGTTDTQYF. The CDR3 DNA is TGTGCCAGCAGCTACGGACAGGGAACCACAGATACGCAGTATTTT. The rearrangement links TRBV7-2 to TRBJ2-3; 8 positions match TRBD1. Germline V gene lookup returns CDR1 SGHTA and CDR2 FQGNSA. J gave up 2 bases and V 4 bases, and 5 bases lay outside the gene matches. This CDR3 contains 15 residues.

This clonotype was counted a few times. V is TRBV4-3 and J is TRBJ2-3; D is ambiguous. This CDR3 has 16 residues. CDR1 and CDR2 from the germline V gene are LGHNA and YSLEER. V lost 1 base to trimming and J lost 6 bases, with 17 bases between them. Here the CDR3 reads CASSQAMNPPGDTQYF. The CDR3 coding sequence is TGCGCCAGCAGCCAAGCTATGAATCCCCCGGGTGATACGCAGTATTTT.

V usage is TRBV28 and J usage is TRBJ1-5; 10 bases fit TRBD1. Germline CDR1 is MDHEN and CDR2 is SYDVKM. The CDR3 contains 11 residues. Losses at the gene ends were 5 bases for V and 15 bases for J; bases not matched to a gene: 4. CDR3 in amino acids: CASSLRDRGHF. The CDR3, as DNA: TGTGCCAGCAGTCTCCGGGACAGGGGGCATTTT.

V and J are TRBV28 and TRBJ2-5; no reliable D call. The tail of the sequence fits TRBJ2-7 better, so the J call may be wrong. This CDR3 has 12 residues. Per the germline V gene, CDR1 is MDHEN and CDR2 is SYDVKM. This CDR3 is CASSEPLSEQYF. As DNA, the CDR3 is TGTGCCAGCAGTGAACCCCTATCCGAGCAGTACTTC.

This sequence joins TRBV7-2 and TRBJ2-7; TRBD2 aligns across 7 bases. The J call may be incorrect, as the DNA end agrees better with TRBJ2-5. The CDR3 spans 15 residues. The germline V gene has CDR1 SGHTA and CDR2 FQGNSA. The CDR3 coding sequence is TGTGCCAGCAGCTCCCGGCAGCGGGGAATAAAGACCCAGTACTTC. It encodes CASSSRQRGIKTQYF.

This clonotype was recorded a few times. The J gene is TRBJ2-3, the V gene TRBV9, with unresolved D. CDR3 length equals 14 residues. V was cut by 3 bases and J by 0 bases, with 8 bases left in between. Germline V gene lookup returns CDR1 SGDLS and CDR2 YYNGEE. CDR3 protein: CASSGRTSTDTQYF. CDR3 nucleotides: TGTGCCAGCAGCGGCAGAACTAGCACAGATACGCAGTATTTT. Using reference TRBV9 and TRBJ2-3 for the parts outside the CDR3, the full variable domain is DSGVTQTPKHLITATGQRVTLRCSPRSGDLSVYWYQQSLDQGLQFLIQYYNGEERAKGNILERFSAQQFPDLHSELNLSSLELGDSALYFCASSGRTSTDTQYFGPGTRLTVL.

This clonotype has only a few counts. The V call is TRBV7-2, the J call TRBJ2-7, with TRBD1 matching 8 bases. This CDR3 has 16 residues. Per the germline V gene, CDR1 is SGHTA and CDR2 is FQGNSA. J was trimmed by 9 bases and V by 5 bases; bases with no gene match: 18. CDR3 bases: TGTGCCAGCAGCCTGAGACCGGGACAGGAGACCGGGGTGCAGTACTTC. As protein: CASSLRPGQETGVQYF.

Only a few counts were recorded for this clonotype. The rearrangement joins TRBV5-1 to TRBJ2-1; 7 bases match TRBD2. V was pared by 1 base and J by 1 base, with 5 bases of the junction left unmatched. This CDR3 region has 16 residues. Germline V gene sequence: CDR1 SGHRS, CDR2 YFSETQ. CDR3 region: CASSLSGRGSYNEQFF. The CDR3 DNA sequence: TGCGCCAGCAGCTTGTCCGGGCGGGGGTCCTACAATGAGCAGTTCTTC.